This T cell receptor (beta chain) was profiled in a study of blood T cell repertoires in COVID-19. Across the study: From T cells, B-cell-depleted T cells, or PBMCs came the material, which was cDNA or gDNA.

Measured with immunoSEQ multiplex PCR; TCRdb has only the in-frame clones, and not every one. The repertoire holds 80,000 to 100,000 clones, roughly 80% seen once, with about a tenth in the top ten. CDR3 length: 14 residues. Germline assignment: CDR1 KGHSH and CDR2 LQKENI. V trimming: 6 bases; J trimming: 2 bases; junction bases outside the gene matches: 5. The sample comprised peripheral blood. The chain is built from TRBV18 and TRBJ2-7, with 9 bases that match TRBD1. This TCR derives from a man aged 65 to 79 with active or convalescent COVID-19. The CDR3 region has the DNA TGTGCCAGCTCTCCGGGACAGGGTCCCTACGAGCAGTACTTC. It codes for CASSPGQGPYEQYF.